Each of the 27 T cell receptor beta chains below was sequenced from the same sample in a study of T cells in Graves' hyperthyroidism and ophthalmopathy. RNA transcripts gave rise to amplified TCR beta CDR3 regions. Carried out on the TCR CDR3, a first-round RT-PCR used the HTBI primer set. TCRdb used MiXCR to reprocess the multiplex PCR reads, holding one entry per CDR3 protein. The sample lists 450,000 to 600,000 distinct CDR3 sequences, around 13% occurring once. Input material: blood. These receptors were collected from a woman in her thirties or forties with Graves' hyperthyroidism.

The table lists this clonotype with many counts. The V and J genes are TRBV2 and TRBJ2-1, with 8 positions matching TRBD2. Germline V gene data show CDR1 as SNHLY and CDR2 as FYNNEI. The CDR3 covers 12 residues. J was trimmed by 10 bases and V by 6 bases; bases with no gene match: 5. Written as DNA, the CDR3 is TGTGCCAGCAGGGAGCCTAGCGGGGAGCAGTTCTTC. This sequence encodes CASREPSGEQFF. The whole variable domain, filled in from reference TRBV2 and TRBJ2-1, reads EPEVTQTPSHQVTQMGQEVILRCVPISNHLYFYWYRQILGQKVEFLVSFYNNEISEKSEIFDDQFSVERPDGSNFTLKIRSTKLEDSAMYFCASREPSGEQFFGPGTRLTVL.

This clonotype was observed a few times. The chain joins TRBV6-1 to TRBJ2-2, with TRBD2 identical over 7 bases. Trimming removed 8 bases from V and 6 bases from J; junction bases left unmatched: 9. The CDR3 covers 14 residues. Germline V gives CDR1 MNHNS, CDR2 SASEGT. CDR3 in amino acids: CASGDGSGAGELFF. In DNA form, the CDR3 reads TGTGCCAGCGGAGACGGGAGCGGGGCCGGGGAGCTGTTTTTT.

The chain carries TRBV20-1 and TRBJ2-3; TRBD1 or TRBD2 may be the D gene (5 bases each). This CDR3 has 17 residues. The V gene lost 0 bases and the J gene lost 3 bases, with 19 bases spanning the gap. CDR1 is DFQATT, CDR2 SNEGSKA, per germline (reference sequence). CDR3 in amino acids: CSARDPGGLGPTDTQYF. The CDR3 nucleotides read TGCAGTGCTAGAGACCCCGGTGGACTGGGACCGACAGATACGCAGTATTTT.

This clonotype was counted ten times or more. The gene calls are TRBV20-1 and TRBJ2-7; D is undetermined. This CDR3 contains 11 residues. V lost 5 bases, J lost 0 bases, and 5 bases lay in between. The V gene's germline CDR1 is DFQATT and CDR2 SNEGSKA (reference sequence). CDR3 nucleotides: TGCAGTGCTCCTGACTCCTACGAGCAGTACTTC. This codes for CSAPDSYEQYF.

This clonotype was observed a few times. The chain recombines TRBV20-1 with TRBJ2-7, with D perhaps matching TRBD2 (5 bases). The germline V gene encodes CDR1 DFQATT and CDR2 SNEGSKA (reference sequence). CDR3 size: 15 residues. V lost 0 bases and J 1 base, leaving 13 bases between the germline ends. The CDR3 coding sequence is TGCAGTGCTAGAGATTGGGCCGACTATTCCTACGAGCAGTACTTC. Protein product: CSARDWADYSYEQYF.

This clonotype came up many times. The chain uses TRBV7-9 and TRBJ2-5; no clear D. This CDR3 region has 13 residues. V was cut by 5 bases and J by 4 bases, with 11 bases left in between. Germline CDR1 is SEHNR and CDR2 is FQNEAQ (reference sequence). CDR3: CASSGPTGETQYF. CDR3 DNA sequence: TGTGCCAGCAGCGGGCCGACGGGAGAGACCCAGTACTTC.

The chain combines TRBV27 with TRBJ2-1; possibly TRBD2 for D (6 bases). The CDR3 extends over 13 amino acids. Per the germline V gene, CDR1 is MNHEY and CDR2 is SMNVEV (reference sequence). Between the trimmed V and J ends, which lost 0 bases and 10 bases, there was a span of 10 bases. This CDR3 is CASSLSVLAEQFF. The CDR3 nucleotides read TGTGCCAGCAGTTTATCGGTCCTAGCGGAGCAGTTCTTC.

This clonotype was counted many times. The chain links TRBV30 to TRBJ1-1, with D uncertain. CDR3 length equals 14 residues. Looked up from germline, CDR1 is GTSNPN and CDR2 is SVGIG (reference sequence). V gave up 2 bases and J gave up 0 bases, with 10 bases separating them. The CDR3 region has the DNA TGTGCCTGGAGTAGCGGGGTAATGAACACTGAAGCTTTCTTT. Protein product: CAWSSGVMNTEAFF.

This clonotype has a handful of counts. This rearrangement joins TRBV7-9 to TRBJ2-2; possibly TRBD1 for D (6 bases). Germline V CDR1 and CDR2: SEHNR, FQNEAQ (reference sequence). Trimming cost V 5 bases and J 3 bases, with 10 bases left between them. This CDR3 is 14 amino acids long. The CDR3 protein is CASSATGYTGELFF. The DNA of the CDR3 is TGTGCCAGCAGCGCAACAGGGTACACCGGGGAGCTGTTTTTT. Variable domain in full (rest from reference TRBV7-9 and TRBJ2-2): DTGVSQNPRHKITKRGQNVTFRCDPISEHNRLYWYRQTLGQGPEFLTYFQNEAQLEKSRLLSDRFSAERPKGSFSTLEIQRTEQGDSAMYLCASSATGYTGELFFGEGSRLTVL.

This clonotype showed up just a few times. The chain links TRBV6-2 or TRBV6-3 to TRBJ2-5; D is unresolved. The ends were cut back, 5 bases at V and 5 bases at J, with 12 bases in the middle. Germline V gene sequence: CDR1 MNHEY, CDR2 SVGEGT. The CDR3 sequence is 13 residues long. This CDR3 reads CASSNGPPETQYF. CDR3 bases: TGTGCCAGCAGTAATGGTCCACCGGAGACCCAGTACTTC.

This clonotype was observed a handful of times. CDR3 protein: CASSVARTASTDTQYF. The DNA of the CDR3 is TGTGCCAGCAGCGTAGCCCGGACGGCCAGCACAGATACGCAGTATTTT. The rearrangement uses TRBV9 and TRBJ2-3, with no clear D. Germline CDR1 and CDR2: SGDLS and YYNGEE. This CDR3 region has 16 residues. Trimming cost V 0 bases and J 0 bases, with 11 bases left between them.

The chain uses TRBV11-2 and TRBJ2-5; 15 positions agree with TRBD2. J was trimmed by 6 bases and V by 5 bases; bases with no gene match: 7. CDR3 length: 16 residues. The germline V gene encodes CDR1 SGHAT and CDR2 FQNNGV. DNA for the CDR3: TGTGCCAGCAGCCAGGGACTAGCGGGAGGCAAGCAGACCCAGTACTTC. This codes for CASSQGLAGGKQTQYF. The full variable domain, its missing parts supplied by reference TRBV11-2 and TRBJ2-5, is EAGVAQSPRYKIIEKRQSVAFWCNPISGHATLYWYQQILGQGPKLLIQFQNNGVVDDSQLPKDRFSAERLKGVDSTLKIQPAKLEDSAVYLCASSQGLAGGKQTQYFGPGTRLLVL.

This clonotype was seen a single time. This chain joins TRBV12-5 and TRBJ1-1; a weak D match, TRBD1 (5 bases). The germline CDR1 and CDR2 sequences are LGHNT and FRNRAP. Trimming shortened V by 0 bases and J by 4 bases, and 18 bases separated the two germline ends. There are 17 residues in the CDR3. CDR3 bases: TGTGCTAGTGGTTTGGTGCAGGGCCCCGGCGGAAGCACTGAAGCTTTCTTT. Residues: CASGLVQGPGGSTEAFF.

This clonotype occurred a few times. CDR3 sequence: CASSVDWTNNEQFF. CDR3 sequence (DNA): TGTGCCAGCAGCGTAGACTGGACTAACAATGAGCAGTTCTTC. J is TRBJ2-1 and V is TRBV9; weak D call: TRBD2 (6 bases). The germline V gene has CDR1 SGDLS and CDR2 YYNGEE. Trimming took 0 bases from V and 5 from J, leaving 9 bases between them. This CDR3 region has 14 residues.

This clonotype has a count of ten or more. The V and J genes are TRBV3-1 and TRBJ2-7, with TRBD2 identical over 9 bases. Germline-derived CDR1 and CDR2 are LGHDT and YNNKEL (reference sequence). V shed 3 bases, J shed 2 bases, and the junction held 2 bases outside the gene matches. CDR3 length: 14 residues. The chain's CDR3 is CASSHAGGPYEQYF. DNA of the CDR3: TGTGCCAGCAGCCACGCGGGAGGGCCCTACGAGCAGTACTTC.

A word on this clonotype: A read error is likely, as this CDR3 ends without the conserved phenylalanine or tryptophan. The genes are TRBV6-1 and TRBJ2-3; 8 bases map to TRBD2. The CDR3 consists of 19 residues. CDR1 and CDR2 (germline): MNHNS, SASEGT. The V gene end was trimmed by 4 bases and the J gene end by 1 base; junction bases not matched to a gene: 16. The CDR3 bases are TGTGCCAGCAGTGCCGGGCGGAGCGGGAGATTCCTTGGCACAGATACGCAGTATCTT. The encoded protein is CASSAGRSGRFLGTDTQYL.

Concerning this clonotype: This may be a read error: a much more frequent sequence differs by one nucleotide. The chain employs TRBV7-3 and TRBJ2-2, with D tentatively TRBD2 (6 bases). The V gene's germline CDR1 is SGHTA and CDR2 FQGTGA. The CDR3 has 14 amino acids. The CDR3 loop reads CASSALRNTGGLFF. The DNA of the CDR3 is TGTGCCAGCAGCGCATTACGGAACACCGGGGGGCTGTTTTTT.

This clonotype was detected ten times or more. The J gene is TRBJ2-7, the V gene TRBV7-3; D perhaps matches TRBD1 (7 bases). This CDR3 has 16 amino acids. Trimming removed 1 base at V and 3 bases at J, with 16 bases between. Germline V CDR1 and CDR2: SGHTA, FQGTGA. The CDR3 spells CASSLNPAGQFYEQYF. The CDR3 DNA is TGTGCCAGCAGCTTAAACCCTGCGGGACAGTTCTACGAGCAGTACTTC. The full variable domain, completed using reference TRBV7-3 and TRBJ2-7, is GAGVSQTPSNKVTEKGKYVELRCDPISGHTALYWYRQSLGQGPEFLIYFQGTGAADDSGLPNDRFFAVRPEGSVSTLKIQRTERGDSAVYLCASSLNPAGQFYEQYFGPGTRLTVT.

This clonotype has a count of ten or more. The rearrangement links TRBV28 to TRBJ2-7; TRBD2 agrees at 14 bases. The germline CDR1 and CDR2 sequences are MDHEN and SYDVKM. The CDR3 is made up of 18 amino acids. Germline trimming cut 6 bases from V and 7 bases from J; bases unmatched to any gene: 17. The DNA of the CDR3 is TGTGCCAGCAGCCCAAAGGTCCGGCGGGGACTAGCGGGAGAAGAGCAGTACTTC. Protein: CASSPKVRRGLAGEEQYF.

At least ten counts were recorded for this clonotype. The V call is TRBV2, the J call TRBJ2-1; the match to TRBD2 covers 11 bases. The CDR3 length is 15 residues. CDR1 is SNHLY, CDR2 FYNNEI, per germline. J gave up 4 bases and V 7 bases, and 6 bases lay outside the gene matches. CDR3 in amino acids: CASTKTSGDYNEQFF. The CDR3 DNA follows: TGTGCCAGCACAAAGACTAGCGGGGATTACAATGAGCAGTTCTTC.

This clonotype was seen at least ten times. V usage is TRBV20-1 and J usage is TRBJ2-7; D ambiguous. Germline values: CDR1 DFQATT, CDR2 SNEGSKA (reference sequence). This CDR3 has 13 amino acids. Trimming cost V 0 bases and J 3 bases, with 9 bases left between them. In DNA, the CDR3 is TGCAGTGCTAGAGAGTGGAGCGACTACGAGCAGTACTTC. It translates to CSAREWSDYEQYF.

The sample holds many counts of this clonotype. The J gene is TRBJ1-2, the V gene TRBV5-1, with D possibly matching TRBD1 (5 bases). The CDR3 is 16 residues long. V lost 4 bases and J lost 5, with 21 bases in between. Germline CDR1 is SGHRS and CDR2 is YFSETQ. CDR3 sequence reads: CASSPSDGGGIYGYTF. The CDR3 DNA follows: TGCGCCAGCAGCCCTTCGGACGGGGGGGGAATTTATGGCTACACCTTC. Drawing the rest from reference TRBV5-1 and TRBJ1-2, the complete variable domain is KAGVTQTPRYLIKTRGQQVTLSCSPISGHRSVSWYQQTPGQGLQFLFEYFSETQRNKGNFPGRFSGRQFSNSRSEMNVSTLELGDSALYLCASSPSDGGGIYGYTFGSGTRLTVV.

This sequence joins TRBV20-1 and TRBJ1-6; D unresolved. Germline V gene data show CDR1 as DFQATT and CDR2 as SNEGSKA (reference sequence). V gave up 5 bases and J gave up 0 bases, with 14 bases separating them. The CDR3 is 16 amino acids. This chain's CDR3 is CSAGTDGSSYNSPLHF. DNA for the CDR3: TGCAGTGCTGGCACGGACGGGAGCTCCTATAATTCACCCCTCCACTTT.

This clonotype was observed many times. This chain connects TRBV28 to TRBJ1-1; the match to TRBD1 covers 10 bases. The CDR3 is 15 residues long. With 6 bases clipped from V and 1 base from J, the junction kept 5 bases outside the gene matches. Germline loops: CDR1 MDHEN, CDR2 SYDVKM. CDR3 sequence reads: CASRLRTGGNTEAFF. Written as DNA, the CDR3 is TGTGCCAGCAGGCTTCGGACAGGGGGGAACACTGAAGCTTTCTTT.

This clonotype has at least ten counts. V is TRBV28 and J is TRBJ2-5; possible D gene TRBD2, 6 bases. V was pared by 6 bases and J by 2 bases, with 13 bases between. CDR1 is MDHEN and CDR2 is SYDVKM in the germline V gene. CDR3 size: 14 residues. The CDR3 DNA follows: TGTGCCAGCAGCCCACACCGGGAGCAAGAGACCCAGTACTTC. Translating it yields CASSPHREQETQYF.

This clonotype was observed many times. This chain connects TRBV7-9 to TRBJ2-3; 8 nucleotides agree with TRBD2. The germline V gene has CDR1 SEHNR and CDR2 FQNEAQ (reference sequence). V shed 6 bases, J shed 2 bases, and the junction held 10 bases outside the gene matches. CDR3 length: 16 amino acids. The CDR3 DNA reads TGTGCCAGCAGGTCTGGTAGCGGGACTTCCACAGATACGCAGTATTTT. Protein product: CASRSGSGTSTDTQYF.

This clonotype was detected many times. CDR3 region: CSAKTGGNEKLFF. DNA of the CDR3: TGCAGCGCAAAGACAGGGGGAAATGAAAAACTGTTTTTT. This sequence joins TRBV29-1 and TRBJ1-4, with TRBD1 matching over 9 bases. CDR1 is SQVTM and CDR2 is ANQGSEA in the germline V gene. J was trimmed by 5 bases and V by 7 bases; bases with no gene match: 5. The CDR3 sequence is 13 residues long. Full variable domain (rest looked up from reference TRBV29-1 and TRBJ1-4): SAVISQKPSRDICQRGTSLTIQCQVDSQVTMMFWYRQQPGQSLTLIATANQGSEATYESGFVIDKFPISRPNLTFSTLTVSNMSPEDSSIYLCSAKTGGNEKLFFGSGTQLSVL.